This T cell receptor (beta chain) comes out of a study of beta chain features in type 1 diabetes. Study-level background: Age, gender, cell numbers and subset yield matched between patients and controls.

On this clone itself: The antigen is not known.

Every donor provided one heparinised blood draw, which averaged approximately 120 mL. Sequenced material consisted of expressed TCRB transcripts (all of the isolated RNA was reverse transcribed). Sequenced by immunoSEQ multiplex PCR; TCRdb stores in-frame clones only, minus some. This table holds hundreds of thousands of clones, approximately 9.9% found once. Study results and limitations: Type 1 diabetes patients had TCRB CDR3s that were shorter (moderately but significantly so) in all four CD4+ subsets.

This CDR3 has 14 residues. Losses at the gene ends were 5 bases for V and 4 bases for J; bases not matched to a gene: 7. Germline CDR1 and CDR2: SEHNR and FQNEAQ (reference sequence). This rearrangement joins TRBV7-9 to TRBJ1-2, with 7 positions matching TRBD1. This sequence was found in a woman in her thirties in good health. The sequenced sample consisted of naive CD4+ T cells from blood. CDR3 amino acids: CASSQWDRLYGYTF. Written as DNA, the CDR3 is TGTGCCAGCAGCCAATGGGACAGACTCTATGGCTACACCTTC.